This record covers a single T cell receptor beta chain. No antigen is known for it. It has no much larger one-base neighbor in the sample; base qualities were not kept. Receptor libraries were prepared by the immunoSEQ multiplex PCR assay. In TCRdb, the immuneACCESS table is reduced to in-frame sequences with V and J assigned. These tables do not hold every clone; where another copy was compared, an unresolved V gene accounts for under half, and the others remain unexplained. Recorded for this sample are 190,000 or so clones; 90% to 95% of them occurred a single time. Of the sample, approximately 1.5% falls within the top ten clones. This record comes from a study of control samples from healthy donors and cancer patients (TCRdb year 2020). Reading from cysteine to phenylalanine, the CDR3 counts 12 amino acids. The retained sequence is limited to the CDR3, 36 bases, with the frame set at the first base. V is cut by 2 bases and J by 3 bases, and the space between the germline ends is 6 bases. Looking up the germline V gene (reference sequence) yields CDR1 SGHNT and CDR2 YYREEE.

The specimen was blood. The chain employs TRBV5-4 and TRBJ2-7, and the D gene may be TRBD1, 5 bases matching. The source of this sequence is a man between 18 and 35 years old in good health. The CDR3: CASSFQGYEQYF. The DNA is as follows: TGTGCCAGCAGCTTTCAGGGCTACGAGCAGTACTTC.